This T cell receptor beta chain comes out of a study of CD4 T cells in relation to SARS-CoV-2 and coronaviruses. Study information: The restricting HLA molecule for shared crossreactive spike epitopes was mapped.

Naive and memory CD4+ T cell DNA was deep-sequenced without culture. Sequenced by immunoSEQ multiplex PCR; TCRdb stores in-frame clones only, minus some. Of around 11,000 clones listed, about 89% are singletons. Cryopreserved PBMCs were CD4-enriched, then split into naive and memory cells. CDR1 PRHDT and CDR2 FYEKMQ come from the germline V gene (reference sequence). This CDR3 comprises 16 residues. The V end lost 5 bases, the J end lost 4 bases, and 20 bases lay between the germline ends. The chain couples TRBV13 to TRBJ1-2; D is perhaps TRBD1 (6 bases). This TCR was recovered from an adult with COVID-19. The specimen was naive CD4+ T cells from PBMCs. As to subset: naive CD4+ T cells isolated by negative enrichment. The CDR3 DNA reads TGTGCCAGCAGCCCCCCGATCTCGGGACAACGCTATGGCTACACCTTC. This encodes CASSPPISGQRYGYTF.